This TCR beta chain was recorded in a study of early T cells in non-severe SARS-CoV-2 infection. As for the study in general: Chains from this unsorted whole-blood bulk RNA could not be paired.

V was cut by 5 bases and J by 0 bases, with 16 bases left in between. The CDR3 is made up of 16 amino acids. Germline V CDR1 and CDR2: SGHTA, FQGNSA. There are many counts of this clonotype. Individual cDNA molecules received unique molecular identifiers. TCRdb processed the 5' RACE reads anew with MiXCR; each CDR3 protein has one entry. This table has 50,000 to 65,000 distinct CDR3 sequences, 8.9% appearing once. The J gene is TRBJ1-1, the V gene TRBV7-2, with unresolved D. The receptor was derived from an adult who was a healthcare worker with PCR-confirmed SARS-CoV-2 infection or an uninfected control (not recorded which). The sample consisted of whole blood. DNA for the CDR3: TGTGCCAGCAGCCGTATCTTCCAGAGGATGAACACTGAAGCTTTCTTT. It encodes CASSRIFQRMNTEAFF.